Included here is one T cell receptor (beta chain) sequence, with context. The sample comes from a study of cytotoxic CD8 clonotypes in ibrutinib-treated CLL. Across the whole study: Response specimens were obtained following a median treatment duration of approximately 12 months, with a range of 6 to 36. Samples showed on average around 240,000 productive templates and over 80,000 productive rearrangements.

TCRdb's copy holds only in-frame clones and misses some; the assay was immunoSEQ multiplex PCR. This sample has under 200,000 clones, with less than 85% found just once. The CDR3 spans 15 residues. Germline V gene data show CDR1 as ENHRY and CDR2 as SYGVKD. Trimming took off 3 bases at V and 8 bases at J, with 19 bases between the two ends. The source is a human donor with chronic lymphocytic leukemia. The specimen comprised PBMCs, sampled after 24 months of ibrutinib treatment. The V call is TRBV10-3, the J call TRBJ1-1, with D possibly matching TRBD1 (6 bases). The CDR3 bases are TGTGCCATCAGTGATTGGGGGGCCCCGAACAACGAAGCTTTCTTT. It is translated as CAISDWGAPNNEAFF.